These 17 T cell receptor beta chains were all obtained from the same sample, sequenced in a study of regulatory T cells in long-lasting Graves disease. Time point described: newly diagnosed GD, antithyroid drugs for less than 3 months. Following extraction of RNA from PBMCs, that RNA was used to make the TCR library. TCR beta libraries were built with iRepertoire HTBI primers and Arm-PCR of CDR3 regions. TCRdb redid the calling of the multiplex PCR reads with MiXCR, one entry per CDR3 protein. This table has roughly 560,000 distinct CDR3 sequences, roughly a sixth appearing once. The sample was also linked to a second study, of T cells in Graves' hyperthyroidism and ophthalmopathy.

Source: peripheral blood mononuclear cells (PBMCs), taken at new diagnosis, from a patient treated with antithyroid drugs. The source is a woman aged 35-65 years with Graves disease.

The V gene is TRBV9, the J gene TRBJ2-2; 10 bases line up with TRBD1. J was trimmed by 3 bases and V by 4 bases; bases with no gene match: 9. Germline V lookup: CDR1 SGDLS, CDR2 YYNGEE. CDR3 length: 17 amino acids. The CDR3 nucleotides are TGTGCCAGCAGCCTCGGACAGGGGGGTAGCGACACCGGGGAGCTGTTTTTT. Its protein is CASSLGQGGSDTGELFF.

V gene TRBV7-9 combines with J gene TRBJ2-7; the D is unclear. V lost 5 bases to trimming and J lost 3 bases, with 14 bases between them. The CDR3 runs to 14 residues. CDR1 is SEHNR and CDR2 is FQNEAQ in the germline V gene (reference sequence). CDR3 DNA sequence: TGTGCCAGCAGCCTGTGGCTGACAAGCTACGAGCAGTACTTC. It translates to CASSLWLTSYEQYF.

This clonotype was found many times. The rearrangement uses TRBV18 and TRBJ1-2; TRBD1 might be the D (5 bases). The germline V and J ends were trimmed by 3 bases and 4 bases, with 12 bases remaining between them. The CDR3 has 14 amino acids. Germline V lookup: CDR1 KGHSH, CDR2 LQKENI. The CDR3 region is CASSPPGTFYGYTF. The CDR3 nucleotides read TGTGCCAGCTCACCTCCCGGGACTTTCTATGGCTACACCTTC.

This clonotype was detected many times. J is TRBJ2-3 and V is TRBV20-1, with 7 nucleotides matching TRBD2. Germline V gene sequence: CDR1 DFQATT, CDR2 SNEGSKA (reference sequence). The V gene end was trimmed by 6 bases and the J gene end by 6 bases; junction bases not matched to a gene: 12. The CDR3 runs 14 residues. CDR3 sequence reads: CSAQRGPGADTQYF. DNA of the CDR3: TGCAGTGCACAGCGGGGCCCCGGGGCGGATACGCAGTATTTT.

This clonotype was detected ten times or more. The gene calls are TRBV6-5 and TRBJ1-5; D gene unclear. Germline V gene lookup returns CDR1 MNHEY and CDR2 SVGAGI. The V gene lost 4 bases and the J gene lost 7 bases, with 11 bases spanning the gap. The CDR3 has 13 amino acids. The CDR3 coding sequence is TGTGCCAGCAGTTCCCTCGAGAGGCAGCCCCAGCATTTT. Its translation: CASSSLERQPQHF.

This clonotype turned up a few times. The genes are TRBV19 and TRBJ1-6, with D possibly matching TRBD1 (5 bases). This CDR3 spans 14 amino acids. CDR1 is LNHDA, CDR2 SQIVND, per germline (reference sequence). V was trimmed by 5 bases and J by 7 bases, leaving 12 bases between them. DNA for the CDR3: TGTGCCAGTAGTCGGGCGGGGGTCAATTCACCCCTCCACTTT. Translation gives CASSRAGVNSPLHF. The entire variable domain, with the rest obtained from reference TRBV19 and TRBJ1-6, is as follows: DGGITQSPKYLFRKEGQNVTLSCEQNLNHDAMYWYRQDPGQGLRLIYYSQIVNDFQKGDIAEGYSVSREKKESFPLTVTSAQKNPTAFYLCASSRAGVNSPLHFGNGTRLTVT.

This clonotype came up a few times. A much bigger clone sits one base away, suggesting this may be a read error. The V and J genes are TRBV12-3 or TRBV12-4 and TRBJ2-3; 10 bases map to TRBD2. This CDR3 region has 16 residues. Written as DNA, the CDR3 is TGTGCCAGCAGTTCACTAGCGGGGAATAGCACAGATACGCAGTGTTTT. Encoded protein: CASSSLAGNSTDTQCF.

This clonotype was seen a few times. The V and J genes are TRBV4-1 and TRBJ1-6; 12 bases are shared with TRBD1. With V trimmed by 2 bases and J by 2 bases, 7 bases remained unmatched. The CDR3 consists of 19 residues. Germline CDR1 reads MGHRA; CDR2 reads YSYEKL. DNA for the CDR3: TGCGCCAGCAGCCAAACCAGGGGACAGGGGGCCACCTATAATTCACCCCTCCACTTT. This codes for CASSQTRGQGATYNSPLHF.

This clonotype came up many times. This rearrangement joins TRBV27 to TRBJ1-2, with D possibly being TRBD1 (6 bases). Germline lookup yields CDR1 MNHEY and CDR2 SMNVEV (reference sequence). Trimming stripped 8 bases from V and 7 bases from J, with 17 bases between. The CDR3 is 13 amino acids. The CDR3 nucleotides are TGTGCCAGCCGGACAGACGCTACGAGTGGCTACACCTTC. Translation: CASRTDATSGYTF.

The V call is TRBV19, the J call TRBJ1-5, with D uncertain. CDR1 LNHDA and CDR2 SQIVND come from the germline V gene (reference sequence). This CDR3 has 14 amino acids. V dropped 3 bases and J dropped 5 bases, with 11 bases sitting between them. The CDR3 spells CASSMVRLYQPQHF. DNA for the CDR3: TGTGCCAGTAGTATGGTACGACTCTATCAGCCCCAGCATTTT.

This clonotype occurred many times. The chain combines TRBV20-1 with TRBJ1-2, with 8 bases matching TRBD1. The length of the CDR3 is 14 residues. The germline CDR1 and CDR2 sequences are DFQATT and SNEGSKA (reference sequence). The V segment lost 5 bases and the J segment 3 bases; nucleotides outside the gene matches: 8. The CDR3 bases are TGCAGTGCTGAATTCAGGGGGCGCGACTATGGCTACACCTTC. Protein sequence: CSAEFRGRDYGYTF.

In its sample, this clonotype was seen many times. This chain links TRBV12-3 or TRBV12-4 with TRBJ2-1; 10 bases map to TRBD2. Trimming at V came to 5 bases and at J to 1 base, leaving 5 bases not matched to a gene. The CDR3 covers 16 residues. The CDR3 coding sequence is TGTGCCAGCAGTAATATGGGACTAGCGTCCTACAATGAGCAGTTCTTC. This gives the protein CASSNMGLASYNEQFF.

The chain is built from TRBV12-3 or TRBV12-4 and TRBJ1-2, with D unresolved. This CDR3 has 15 amino acids. Trimming took 8 bases from V and 6 from J, leaving 22 bases between them. CDR3 sequence reads: CASGLRASPNHGYTF. The CDR3 coding sequence is TGTGCCAGCGGGCTCCGGGCCAGTCCGAACCATGGCTACACCTTC.

Ten or more counts support this clonotype. The V call is TRBV11-2, the J call TRBJ2-5; 7 positions agree with TRBD2. Trimming at V came to 6 bases and at J to 1 base, leaving 5 bases not matched to a gene. CDR3 length equals 14 residues. Germline assignment: CDR1 SGHAT and CDR2 FQNNGV. CDR3 DNA: TGTGCCAGCAGTTTCTCGGGGGGCCAAGAGACCCAGTACTTC. Its protein is CASSFSGGQETQYF.

Ten or more counts support this clonotype. The V and J genes are TRBV6-1 and TRBJ2-7, with D perhaps matching TRBD1 (6 bases). CDR1 and CDR2 from the germline V gene are MNHNS and SASEGT. The CDR3 sequence is 14 residues long. V lost 8 bases, J lost 5 bases, and 19 bases lay in between. CDR3 bases: TGTGCCAGCGCCCTCGGACAGTCCTGGAACGAGCAGTACTTC. Protein product: CASALGQSWNEQYF.

This clonotype was picked up many times. The rearrangement links TRBV3-1 to TRBJ2-3, with a weak D call TRBD2 (6 bases). V dropped 5 bases and J dropped 5 bases, with 23 bases sitting between them. The CDR3 totals 17 residues. Germline assignment: CDR1 LGHDT and CDR2 YNNKEL (reference sequence). The DNA for the CDR3 is TGTGCCAGCAGCGGGACGCCGGGACTCCTTCGGAGAGATACGCAGTATTTT. Its translation is CASSGTPGLLRRDTQYF.

This clonotype was seen more than once but under ten times. A read error may be the cause here, since a much bigger clone is one base away. The chain links TRBV11-3 to TRBJ2-7; the D call may be TRBD1 or TRBD2 (5 bases each). Germline CDR1 SGHNT, CDR2 YENEEA. The germline V and J ends were trimmed by 5 bases and 0 bases, with 14 bases remaining between them. This CDR3 is built from 15 residues. The CDR3 here is CASSAWGLSSYEQYF. In DNA, the CDR3 is TGTGCCAGCAGCGCTTGGGGGTTGAGCTCCTACGAGCAGTACTTC.